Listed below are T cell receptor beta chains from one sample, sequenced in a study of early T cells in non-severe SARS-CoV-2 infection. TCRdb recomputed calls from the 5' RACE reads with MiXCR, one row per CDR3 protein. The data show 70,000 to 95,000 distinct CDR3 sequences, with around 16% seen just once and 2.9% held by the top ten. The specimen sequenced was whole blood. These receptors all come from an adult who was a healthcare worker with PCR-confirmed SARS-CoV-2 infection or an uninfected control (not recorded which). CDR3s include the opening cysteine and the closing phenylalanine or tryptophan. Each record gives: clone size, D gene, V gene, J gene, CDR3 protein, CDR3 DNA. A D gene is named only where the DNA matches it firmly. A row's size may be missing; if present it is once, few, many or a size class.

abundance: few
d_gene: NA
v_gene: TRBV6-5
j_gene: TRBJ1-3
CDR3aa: CASRRGSSGNTIYF
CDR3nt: TGTGCCAGCAGGCGGGGGTCCTCTGGAAACACCATATATTTT

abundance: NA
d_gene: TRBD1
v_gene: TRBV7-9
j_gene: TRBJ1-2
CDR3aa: CASSLAGGGGYTF
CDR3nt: TGTGCCAGCAGCTTAGCAGGGGGCGGCGGCTACACCTTC

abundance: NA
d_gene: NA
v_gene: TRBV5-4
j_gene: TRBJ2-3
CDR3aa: CASSKDRSTDTQYF
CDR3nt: TGTGCCAGCAGCAAGGACCGTAGCACAGATACGCAGTATTTT

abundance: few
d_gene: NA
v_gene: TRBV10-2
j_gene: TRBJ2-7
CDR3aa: CASSDGGYYEQYF
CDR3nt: TGCGCCAGCAGTGATGGCGGATACTACGAGCAGTACTTC

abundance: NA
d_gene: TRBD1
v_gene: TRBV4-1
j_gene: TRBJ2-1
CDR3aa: CASSQTPGQGNNEQFF
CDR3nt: TGCGCCAGCAGCCAAACACCGGGACAGGGGAACAATGAGCAGTTCTTC

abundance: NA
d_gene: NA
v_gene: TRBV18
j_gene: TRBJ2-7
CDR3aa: CASSPGSFYEQYF
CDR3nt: TGTGCCAGCTCACCCGGGTCCTTCTACGAGCAGTACTTC

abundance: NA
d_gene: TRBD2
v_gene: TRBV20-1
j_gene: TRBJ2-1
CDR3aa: CSASTSGSYNEQFF
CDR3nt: TGCAGTGCCAGCACTAGCGGGAGTTACAATGAGCAGTTCTTC

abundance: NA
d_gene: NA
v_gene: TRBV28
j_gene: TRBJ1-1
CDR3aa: CASSLSFEAFF
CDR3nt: TGTGCCAGCAGCCTTTCCTTTGAAGCTTTCTTT

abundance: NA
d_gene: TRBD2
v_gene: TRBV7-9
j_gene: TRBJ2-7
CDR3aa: CASSPAGGGAGEQYF
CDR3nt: TGTGCCAGCAGCCCCGCAGGCGGGGGGGCGGGCGAGCAGTACTTC

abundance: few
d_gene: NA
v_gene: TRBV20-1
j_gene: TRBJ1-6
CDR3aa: CSAPGTAISYNSPLHF
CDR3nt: TGCAGTGCTCCCGGGACGGCTATCTCCTATAATTCACCCCTCCACTTT

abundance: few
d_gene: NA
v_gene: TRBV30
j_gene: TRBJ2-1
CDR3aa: CAWALRGNEQFF
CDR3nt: TGTGCCTGGGCCCTACGAGGGAATGAGCAGTTCTTC

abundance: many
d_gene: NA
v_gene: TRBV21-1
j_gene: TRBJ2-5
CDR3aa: CASSKSNSRYQETQYF
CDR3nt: TGTGCCAGCAGCAAGAGCAATAGCAGGTACCAAGAGACCCAGTACTTC

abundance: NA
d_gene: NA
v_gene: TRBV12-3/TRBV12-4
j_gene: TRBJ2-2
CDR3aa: CASSKQVGVGGTGELFF
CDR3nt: TGTGCCAGCAGCAAACAGGTCGGGGTAGGAGGAACCGGGGAGCTGTTTTTT

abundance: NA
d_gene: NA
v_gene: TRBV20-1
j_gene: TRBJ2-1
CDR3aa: CSAREWRSSYNEQFF
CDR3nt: TGCAGTGCTAGGGAATGGCGAAGCTCCTACAATGAGCAGTTCTTC

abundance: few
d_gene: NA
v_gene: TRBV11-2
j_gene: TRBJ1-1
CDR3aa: CASSFRGGNTEAFF
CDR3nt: TGTGCCAGCAGCTTTCGGGGTGGTAACACTGAAGCTTTCTTT

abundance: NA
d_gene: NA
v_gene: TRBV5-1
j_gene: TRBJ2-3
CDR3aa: CASSSPTDTQYF
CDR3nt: TGCGCCAGCAGCTCCCCCACAGATACGCAGTATTTT

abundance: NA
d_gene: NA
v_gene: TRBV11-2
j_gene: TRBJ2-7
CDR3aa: CASSLVLASEQYF
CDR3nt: TGTGCCAGCAGCTTAGTGCTAGCGTCCGAGCAGTACTTC

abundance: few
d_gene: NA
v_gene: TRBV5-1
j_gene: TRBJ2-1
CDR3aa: CASSLAEGNEQFF
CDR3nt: TGCGCCAGCAGCTTGGCCGAGGGAAATGAGCAGTTCTTC

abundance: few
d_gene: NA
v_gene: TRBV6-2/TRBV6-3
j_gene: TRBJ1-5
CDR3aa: CASSYPERGRQGDKTQHF
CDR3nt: TGTGCCAGCAGTTACCCAGAACGAGGGAGGCAGGGTGATAAGACCCAGCATTTT

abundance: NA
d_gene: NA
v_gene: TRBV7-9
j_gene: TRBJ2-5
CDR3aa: CASSPQETQYF
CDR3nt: TGTGCCAGCAGCCCACAAGAGACCCAGTACTTC

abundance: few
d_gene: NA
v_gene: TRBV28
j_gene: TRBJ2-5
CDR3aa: CASSLAPSLKTQYF
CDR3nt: TGTGCCAGCAGTTTAGCCCCTAGCCTGAAGACCCAGTACTTC

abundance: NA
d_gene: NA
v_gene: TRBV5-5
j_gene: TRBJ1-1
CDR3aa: CASSSLTVPNTEAFF
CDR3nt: TGTGCCAGCAGCTCCCTGACAGTGCCGAACACTGAAGCTTTCTTT

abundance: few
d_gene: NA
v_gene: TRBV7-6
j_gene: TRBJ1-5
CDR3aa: CASSLGGHNQPQHF
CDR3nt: TGTGCCAGCAGCTTAGGGGGGCACAATCAGCCCCAGCATTTT

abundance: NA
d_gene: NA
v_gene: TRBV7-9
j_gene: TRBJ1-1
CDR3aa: CASSHRDAGNTEAFF
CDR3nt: TGTGCCAGCAGCCACCGGGACGCCGGGAACACTGAAGCTTTCTTT

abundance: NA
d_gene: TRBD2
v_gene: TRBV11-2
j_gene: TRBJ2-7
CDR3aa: CVSSLVGGRAYEQYF
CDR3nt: TGTGTCAGCAGCTTAGTTGGAGGGAGGGCCTACGAGCAGTACTTC

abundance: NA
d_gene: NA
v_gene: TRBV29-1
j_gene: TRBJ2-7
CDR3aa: CSVENRDLSPYEQYF
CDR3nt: TGCAGCGTTGAGAACCGGGACCTATCACCCTACGAGCAGTACTTC

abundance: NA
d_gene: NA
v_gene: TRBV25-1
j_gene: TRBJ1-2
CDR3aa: CASSDPGPYGYTF
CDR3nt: TGTGCCAGCAGTGACCCTGGCCCCTATGGCTACACCTTC

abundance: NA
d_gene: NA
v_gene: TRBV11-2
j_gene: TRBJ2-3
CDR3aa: CASKSGFSTDTQYF
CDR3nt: TGTGCCAGCAAGAGCGGGTTCAGCACAGATACGCAGTATTTT